This T cell receptor (beta chain) appears in the sequencing data of a study of blood T cell repertoires in COVID-19. On the study more broadly: Whether acute or convalescent, the COVID-19 samples came from the United States, Italy and Spain. PBMCs, B-cell-depleted T cells, or T cells provided the cDNA or gDNA that made up the material.

Participants spanned ages roughly 18 to 95 years and resided in roughly 26 US areas. In assigning cohorts, the study relied on participant-reported clinical history. Germline trimming cut 4 bases from V and 6 bases from J; bases unmatched to any gene: 0. The CDR3 covers 13 residues. Germline CDR1 is MNHEY and CDR2 is SMNVEV (reference sequence). Assay: immunoSEQ multiplex PCR; the TCRdb copy retains only in-frame clones and omits some. The sample lists about 220,000 clones; 86% were seen once. The chain recombines TRBV27 with TRBJ2-1; 10 nucleotides line up with TRBD1. This receptor was identified in a woman between 40 and 50 years old with acute COVID-19. Sequenced input: PBMCs or T cells enriched from blood (not recorded which). CDR3 residues: CASSWTGGNEQFF. DNA of the CDR3: TGTGCCAGCAGTTGGACAGGGGGCAATGAGCAGTTCTTC.